This T cell receptor beta chain was sequenced in a study of shared clonotypes between healthy human individuals. Study-level findings and limits: Some clonotypes were shared by all four sorted-subset donors, while others were not shared. The non-shared ones had lower generation probabilities than the shared ones.

The count of this clone is one. Its specificity is unknown. Genomic DNA belonging to each subset was distributed in equal measure over several immunoSEQ plates. Data came from immunoSEQ multiplex PCR; TCRdb stores just in-frame clones and leaves some out. Among 550,000 to 800,000 clones listed, over 65% were seen once. Germline CDR1 and CDR2: SGHNT and YYREEE (reference sequence). This CDR3 spans 16 amino acids. Unmatched junction bases numbered 6, after V lost 0 bases and J lost 4 bases. The receptor was derived from a woman between 25 and 40 years old in good health. This chain links TRBV5-4 with TRBJ2-1; 8 positions match TRBD2. Sequencing was done on a sample of memory CD4+ T cells sorted from blood. Subset in this sample: CD45RA-negative fraction. The CDR3 reads CASSLVMTSEYNEQFF. CDR3 coding DNA: TGTGCCAGCAGCTTGGTGATGACTAGCGAGTACAATGAGCAGTTCTTC.